These 19 T cell receptor beta chains share one sample of origin, sequenced in a study of blood T cell repertoires in COVID-19. TCRdb keeps only in-frame clones here, not all; method: immunoSEQ multiplex PCR. The sample has roughly 300,000 clones, over 75% seen once. Sequenced input: peripheral blood. These receptors originate from a human donor in a cohort sampled during active COVID-19.

This clone came up a few times. V and J are TRBV7-9 and TRBJ1-1; D is ambiguous. V was pared by 7 bases and J by 4 bases, with 13 bases between. Germline CDR1 is SEHNR and CDR2 is FQNEAQ (reference sequence). The CDR3 is 13 residues long. The CDR3 here is CASTAFLSTEAFF. CDR3 DNA: TGTGCCAGCACTGCCTTTCTATCCACTGAAGCTTTCTTT.

With respect to this clone: The sample contains more than one DNA sequence encoding this CDR3. The genes are TRBV7-3 and TRBJ2-1; 9 bases align to TRBD2. From germline, CDR1 is SGHTA and CDR2 FQGTGA. Trimming cost V 3 bases and J 4 bases; bases outside gene matches: 4. The CDR3 contains 15 residues. The CDR3 DNA reads TGTGCCAGCAGCTTGTTAGCGGGGGCATACAATGAGCAGTTCTTC. This encodes CASSLLAGAYNEQFF.

Remarks on this clone: The sample has other DNA sequences that encode this CDR3 too. The chain combines TRBV19 with TRBJ1-4; the match to TRBD1 covers 8 bases. The V segment lost 9 bases and the J segment 3 bases; nucleotides outside the gene matches: 3. The CDR3 totals 13 residues. Germline CDR1 reads LNHDA; CDR2 reads SQIVND (reference sequence). The CDR3 DNA sequence: TGTGCCAGCAAGGACAGGGCTAATGAAAAACTGTTTTTT. It is translated as CASKDRANEKLFF.

The count of this clone is one. The chain employs TRBV24-1 and TRBJ2-1; possibly TRBD2 for D (5 bases). Trimming pared 2 bases from V and 6 bases from J, leaving 16 bases between. Germline V CDR1 and CDR2: KGHDR, SFDVKD. The CDR3 covers 16 residues. The CDR3 coding sequence is TGTGCCACCAGTGATTCAAGCGGCCTCCCCCCCAATGAGCAGTTCTTC. Translation: CATSDSSGLPPNEQFF.

The rearrangement joins TRBV9 to TRBJ2-5, with TRBD2 as a possible D gene (6 bases). Germline V CDR1 and CDR2: SGDLS, YYNGEE. V dropped 2 bases and J dropped 4 bases, with 12 bases sitting between them. CDR3 length: 14 amino acids. This CDR3 is CASSVGDFLETQYF. CDR3 nucleotides: TGTGCCAGCAGCGTGGGGGACTTTTTAGAGACCCAGTACTTC.

V gene TRBV4-1 combines with J gene TRBJ1-1; no clear D. The CDR3 sequence is 13 residues long. The V gene's germline CDR1 is MGHRA and CDR2 YSYEKL. The V gene lost 4 bases and the J gene lost 2 bases, with 8 bases spanning the gap. The CDR3 DNA reads as TGCGCCAGCAGCCCCAGTTTCAACACTGAAGCTTTCTTT. It encodes CASSPSFNTEAFF.

V usage is TRBV6-4 and J usage is TRBJ1-2; 7 nucleotides line up with TRBD1. The CDR3 covers 13 residues. The germline gives CDR1 MRHNA, CDR2 SNTAGT. Trimming cost V 0 bases and J 7 bases; bases outside gene matches: 2. CDR3 in DNA: TGTGCCAGCAGTGACTCAGGGGGCCTTGGCTACACCTTC. Translated: CASSDSGGLGYTF.

Only one count was recorded for this clone. The gene calls are TRBV6-6 and TRBJ1-6, with 9 nucleotides matching TRBD1. The V segment lost 5 bases and the J segment 4 bases; nucleotides outside the gene matches: 3. CDR1 is MNHNY and CDR2 is SVGAGI in the germline V gene (reference sequence). This CDR3 has 15 residues. CDR3 coding DNA: TGTGCCAGCAGTCACGGGACAGGGTATAATTCACCCCTCCACTTT. Translation gives CASSHGTGYNSPLHF.

Here the CDR3 DNA reads TGTGCCAGCAGTGAAGGCGTGGAGGTGGGGAACTATGGCTACACCTTC. Translated, it gives CASSEGVEVGNYGYTF. The chain has TRBV2 and TRBJ1-2; D is uncertain. From germline, CDR1 is SNHLY and CDR2 FYNNEI. V was trimmed by 1 base and J by 2 bases, leaving 14 bases between them. The CDR3 has 16 residues.

The chain has TRBV19 and TRBJ1-1; D possibly corresponds to TRBD1 (5 bases). Germline V gives CDR1 LNHDA, CDR2 SQIVND (reference sequence). Between the trimmed V and J ends, which lost 5 bases and 4 bases, there was a span of 14 bases. The CDR3 has 14 residues. CDR3 DNA: TGTGCCAGTAGTTTTAAACAGGCGATCACTGAAGCTTTCTTT. This codes for CASSFKQAITEAFF.

The rearrangement joins TRBV25-1 to TRBJ1-6; TRBD1 is a possible D gene (5 bases). The germline V and J ends were trimmed by 4 bases and 8 bases, with 9 bases remaining between them. The CDR3 runs to 13 residues. The germline gives CDR1 MGHDK, CDR2 SYGVNS. This chain's CDR3 is CASSGQGHSPLHF. As DNA, the CDR3 is TGTGCCAGCAGTGGGCAGGGTCATTCACCCCTCCACTTT.

This clone was picked up a small number of times. The genes are TRBV19 and TRBJ2-7; 7 bases are shared with TRBD1. The CDR3 is made up of 12 amino acids. With 6 bases clipped from V and 4 bases from J, the junction kept 3 bases outside the gene matches. Per the germline V gene, CDR1 is LNHDA and CDR2 is SQIVND (reference sequence). CDR3 nucleotide sequence: TGTGCCAGTAGCGACAGGGAGTACGAGCAGTACTTC. Protein sequence: CASSDREYEQYF.

This clone was observed a few times. This chain connects TRBV19 to TRBJ1-5; D is ambiguous. Trimming shortened V by 3 bases and J by 1 base, and 13 bases separated the two germline ends. The CDR3 loop spans 16 amino acids. Germline CDR1 and CDR2: LNHDA and SQIVND (reference sequence). This chain's CDR3 is CASSIKGRTSNQPQHF. CDR3 DNA sequence: TGTGCCAGTAGTATTAAAGGGAGAACAAGCAATCAGCCCCAGCATTTT.

J is TRBJ1-2 and V is TRBV27, with D perhaps TRBD1 (6 bases). Germline V gene lookup returns CDR1 MNHEY and CDR2 SMNVEV (reference sequence). This CDR3 contains 14 residues. Trimming pared 3 bases from V and 4 bases from J, leaving 12 bases between. CDR3 residues: CASSFRGASYGYTF. CDR3 nucleotide sequence: TGTGCCAGCAGTTTCCGGGGGGCGTCCTATGGCTACACCTTC.

The chain uses TRBV29-1 and TRBJ1-1; TRBD1 might be the D (5 bases). V gave up 6 bases and J gave up 11 bases, with 16 bases separating them. The length of the CDR3 is 11 residues. The germline V gene has CDR1 SQVTM and CDR2 ANQGSEA. The CDR3 sequence: CSVPTGDRAFF. CDR3 in DNA: TGCAGCGTCCCCACGGGGGATAGGGCTTTCTTT.

The chain is built from TRBV11-3 and TRBJ2-1; TRBD1 aligns across 7 bases. The ends lost 4 bases at V and 4 bases at J; junction bases unmatched: 4. The germline gives CDR1 SGHNT, CDR2 YENEEA. The CDR3 sequence is 14 residues long. DNA of the CDR3: TGTGCCAGCAGCTCGACAGGGCATTACAATGAGCAGTTCTTC. It yields the protein CASSSTGHYNEQFF. Together with reference TRBV11-3 and TRBJ2-1, the CDR3 gives the full variable domain: EAGVVQSPRYKIIEKKQPVAFWCNPISGHNTLYWYLQNLGQGPELLIRYENEEAVDDSQLPKDRFSAERLKGVDSTLKIQPAELGDSAVYLCASSSTGHYNEQFFGPGTRLTVL.

This chain uses TRBV18 with TRBJ1-1; 9 nucleotides match TRBD1. Germline V gene data show CDR1 as KGHSH and CDR2 as LQKENI. The ends lost 5 bases at V and 5 bases at J; junction bases unmatched: 9. There are 15 residues in the CDR3. CDR3 coding DNA: TGTGCCAGCTCATCCTCGACAGGGGGTAGGACTGAAGCTTTCTTT. As protein: CASSSSTGGRTEAFF. The full variable domain, rest sourced from reference TRBV18 and TRBJ1-1, is NAGVMQNPRHLVRRRGQEARLRCSPMKGHSHVYWYRQLPEEGLKFMVYLQKENIIDESGMPKERFSAEFPKEGPSILRIQQVVRGDSAAYFCASSSSTGGRTEAFFGQGTRLTVV.

This clone was seen a few times. This chain uses TRBV4-2 with TRBJ1-5; D might be TRBD1 (5 bases). Germline V CDR1 and CDR2: LGHNA, YNFKEQ. The V and J ends lost 4 bases and 11 bases respectively, with 15 bases between them. CDR3 length: 13 amino acids. CDR3 sequence reads: CASSPGGGMAQHF. In DNA, the CDR3 is TGTGCCAGCAGCCCCGGGGGGGGTATGGCCCAGCATTTT.

The rearrangement uses TRBV7-3 and TRBJ2-5; unclear D gene. Germline loops: CDR1 SGHTA, CDR2 FQGTGA. The CDR3 has 14 amino acids. Trimming left V 1 base short and J 2 bases short, with 8 bases between. As DNA, the CDR3 is TGTGCCAGCAGCTTAAATCCCGGGCAAGAGACCCAGTACTTC. Protein: CASSLNPGQETQYF.